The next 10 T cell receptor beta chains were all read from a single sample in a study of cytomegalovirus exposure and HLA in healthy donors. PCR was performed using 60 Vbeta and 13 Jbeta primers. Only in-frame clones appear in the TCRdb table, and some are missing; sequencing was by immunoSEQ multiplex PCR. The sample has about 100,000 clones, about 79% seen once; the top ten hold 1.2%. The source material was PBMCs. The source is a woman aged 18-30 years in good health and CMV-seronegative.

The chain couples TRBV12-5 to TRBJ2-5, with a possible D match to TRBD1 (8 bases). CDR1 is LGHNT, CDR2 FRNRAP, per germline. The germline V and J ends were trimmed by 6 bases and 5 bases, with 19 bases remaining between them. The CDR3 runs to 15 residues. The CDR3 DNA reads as TGTGCTAGTGGGGAGGGCGGACAGGGAGGGGAGACCCAGTACTTC. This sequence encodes CASGEGGQGGETQYF.

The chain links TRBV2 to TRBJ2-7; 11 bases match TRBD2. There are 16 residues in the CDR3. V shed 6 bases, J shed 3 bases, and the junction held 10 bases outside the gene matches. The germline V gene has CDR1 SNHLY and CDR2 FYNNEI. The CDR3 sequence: CASRRTPGTSGYEQYF. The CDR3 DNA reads TGTGCCAGCAGGAGGACCCCCGGGACTAGCGGCTACGAGCAGTACTTC.

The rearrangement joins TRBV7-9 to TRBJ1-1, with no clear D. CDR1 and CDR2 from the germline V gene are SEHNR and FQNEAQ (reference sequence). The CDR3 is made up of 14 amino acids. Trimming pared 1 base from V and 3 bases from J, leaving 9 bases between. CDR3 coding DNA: TGTGCCAGCAGCTTAGTCCCCGAGGACACTGAAGCTTTCTTT. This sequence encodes CASSLVPEDTEAFF.

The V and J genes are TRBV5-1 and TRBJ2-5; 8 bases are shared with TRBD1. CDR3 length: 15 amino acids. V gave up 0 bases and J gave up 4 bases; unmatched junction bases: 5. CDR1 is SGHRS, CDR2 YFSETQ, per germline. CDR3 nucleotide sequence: TGCGCCAGCAGCTTGGGACAGGGGTATCGAGAGACCCAGTACTTC. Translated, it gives CASSLGQGYRETQYF.

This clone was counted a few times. The CDR3: CASSSMGVPNEKLFF. CDR3 nucleotides: TGTGCCAGCAGTTCCATGGGCGTACCTAATGAAAAACTGTTTTTT. The rearrangement joins TRBV28 to TRBJ1-4; D call uncertain. Germline V gives CDR1 MDHEN, CDR2 SYDVKM. V was clipped by 4 bases and J by 3 bases, with 12 bases between them. The length of the CDR3 is 15 residues.

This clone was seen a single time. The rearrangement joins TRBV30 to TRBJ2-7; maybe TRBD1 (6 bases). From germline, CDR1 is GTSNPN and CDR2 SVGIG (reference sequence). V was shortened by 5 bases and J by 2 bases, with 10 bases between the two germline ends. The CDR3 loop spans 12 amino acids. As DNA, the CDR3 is TGTGCCTGGGAAACAGGGACCTACGAGCAGTACTTC. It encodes CAWETGTYEQYF.

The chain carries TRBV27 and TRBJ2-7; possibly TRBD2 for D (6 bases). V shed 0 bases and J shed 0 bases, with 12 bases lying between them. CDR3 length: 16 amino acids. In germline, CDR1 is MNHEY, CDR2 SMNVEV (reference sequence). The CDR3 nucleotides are TGTGCCAGCAGTTTATCTGCGGGGTCCCCCTCCTACGAGCAGTACTTC. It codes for CASSLSAGSPSYEQYF.

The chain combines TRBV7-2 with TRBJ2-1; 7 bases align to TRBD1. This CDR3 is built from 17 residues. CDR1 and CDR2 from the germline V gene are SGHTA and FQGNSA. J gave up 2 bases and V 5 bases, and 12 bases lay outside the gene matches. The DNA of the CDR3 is TGTGCCAGCAGCCTCCGACCCCCAGGGACAGCCTACAATGAGCAGTTCTTC. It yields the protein CASSLRPPGTAYNEQFF.

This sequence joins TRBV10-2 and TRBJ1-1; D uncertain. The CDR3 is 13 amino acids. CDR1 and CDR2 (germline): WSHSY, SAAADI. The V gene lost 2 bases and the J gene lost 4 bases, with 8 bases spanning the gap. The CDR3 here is CASSEEAATEAFF. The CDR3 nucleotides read TGCGCCAGCAGTGAGGAGGCAGCCACTGAAGCTTTCTTT.

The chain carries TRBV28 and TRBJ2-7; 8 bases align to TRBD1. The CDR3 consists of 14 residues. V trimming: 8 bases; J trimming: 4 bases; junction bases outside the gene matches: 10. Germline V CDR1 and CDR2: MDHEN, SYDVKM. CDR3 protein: CASGRTGFGYEQYF. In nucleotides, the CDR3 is TGTGCCAGCGGCAGGACAGGGTTCGGTTACGAGCAGTACTTC.